This T cell receptor beta chain stems from a study of CD8 T cells in Susac syndrome. RNA was extracted with the RNeasy kit, and a quantity of roughly 0.5 to 1 ug was reverse transcribed using random hexamers. With immunoSEQ multiplex PCR, TCR beta CDR3 was amplified across 54 Vbeta and 13 Jbeta. TCRdb processed the immunoSEQ multiplex PCR reads anew with MiXCR; each CDR3 protein has one entry. Of just over 80,000 distinct CDR3 sequences in the sample, 94% were seen once. Trimming stripped 2 bases from V and 5 bases from J, with 6 bases between. The CDR3 totals 12 residues. Germline lookup yields CDR1 MNHEY and CDR2 SVGEGT. This clonotype showed up just once. Sequencing of TCR beta was undertaken in CD8+ and CD4+ T cells derived from blood. TEMRA cells were FACS-enriched, while CD8+ and CD4+ T cells were negatively isolated.

The genes are TRBV6-2 or TRBV6-3 and TRBJ1-1, with D hard to call. This sequence was found in a human donor in good health. Material: CD8+ T cells from PBMCs. The CDR3 loop reads CASSYLGTEAFF. For the CDR3, the DNA is TGTGCCAGCAGTTACCTGGGGACTGAAGCTTTCTTT.